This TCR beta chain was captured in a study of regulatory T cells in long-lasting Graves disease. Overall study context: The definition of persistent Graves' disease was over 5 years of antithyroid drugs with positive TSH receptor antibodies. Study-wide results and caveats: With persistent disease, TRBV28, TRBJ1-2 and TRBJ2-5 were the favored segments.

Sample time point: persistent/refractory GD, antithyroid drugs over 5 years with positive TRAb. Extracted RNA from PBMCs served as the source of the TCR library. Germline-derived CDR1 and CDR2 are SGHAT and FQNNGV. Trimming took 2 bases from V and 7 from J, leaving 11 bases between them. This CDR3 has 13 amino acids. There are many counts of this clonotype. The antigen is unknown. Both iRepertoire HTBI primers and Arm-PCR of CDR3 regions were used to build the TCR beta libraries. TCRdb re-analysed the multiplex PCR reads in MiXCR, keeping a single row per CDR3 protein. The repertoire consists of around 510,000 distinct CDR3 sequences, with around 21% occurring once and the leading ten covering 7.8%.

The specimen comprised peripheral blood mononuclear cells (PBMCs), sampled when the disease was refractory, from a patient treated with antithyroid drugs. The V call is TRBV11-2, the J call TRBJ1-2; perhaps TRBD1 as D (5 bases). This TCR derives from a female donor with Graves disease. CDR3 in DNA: TGTGCCAGCAGCTTACGCAGGGACGGTGGCTACACCTTC. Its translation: CASSLRRDGGYTF.